The 10 T cell receptor beta chains presented below share a single source sample, sequenced in a study of beta chain features in type 1 diabetes. Regarding the study as a whole: In all four CD4+ subsets, TCRB CDR3 length was significantly, moderately reduced in type 1 diabetes.

Reverse transcription of all isolated RNA meant that expressed TCRB transcripts were sequenced. The repertoire was sequenced with immunoSEQ multiplex PCR; TCRdb's copy has only in-frame clones and lacks some. The sample shows 40,000 to 60,000 clones, 63% of them seen only once. Antigens for these TCRs are unknown. The sample was stem cell memory CD4+ T cells from blood. These receptors were obtained from a woman aged 25 to 39 with type 1 diabetes.

This clone was seen more than once but under ten times. This sequence joins TRBV7-9 and TRBJ2-3, with 7 bases that match TRBD1. Germline CDR1 reads SEHNR; CDR2 reads FQNEAQ (reference sequence). Trimming at V came to 5 bases and at J to 4 bases, leaving 3 bases not matched to a gene. The CDR3 extends over 13 amino acids. The CDR3, as DNA: TGTGCCAGCAGCGTGACAGGGTCAGATACGCAGTATTTT. It yields the protein CASSVTGSDTQYF.

In regard to this clone: Within the sample, other DNA sequences also encode this same CDR3. The CDR3 loop reads CASSYGRGGTEAFF. For the CDR3, the DNA is TGTGCCAGCAGTTATGGCCGAGGGGGCACTGAAGCTTTCTTT. The chain carries TRBV6-6 and TRBJ1-1; D is perhaps TRBD1 (6 bases). Germline V CDR1 and CDR2: MNHNY, SVGAGI (reference sequence). The CDR3 runs 14 residues. Trimming took off 3 bases at V and 4 bases at J, with 12 bases between the two ends.

This clone was picked up a small number of times. The chain couples TRBV11-2 to TRBJ1-1, with no clear D. V was pared by 5 bases and J by 4 bases, with 17 bases between. The length of the CDR3 is 15 residues. The V gene's germline CDR1 is SGHAT and CDR2 FQNNGV. The CDR3 coding sequence is TGTGCCAGCAGCCCCCAGTCGGGGTTGGGCACTGAAGCTTTCTTT. Translation: CASSPQSGLGTEAFF.

This clone was recorded only once. The chain employs TRBV19 and TRBJ1-2; 7 bases match TRBD1. The CDR3 covers 14 residues. In germline, CDR1 is LNHDA, CDR2 SQIVND (reference sequence). The V gene end was trimmed by 4 bases and the J gene end by 3 bases; junction bases not matched to a gene: 5. As DNA, the CDR3 is TGTGCCAGTAGTACGGGACAGAGTGACTATGGCTACACCTTC. This sequence encodes CASSTGQSDYGYTF.

The chain uses TRBV9 and TRBJ1-4; D might be TRBD1 (6 bases). V was pared by 3 bases and J by 8 bases, with 14 bases between. From germline, CDR1 is SGDLS and CDR2 YYNGEE. The CDR3 runs 14 residues. CDR3 region: CASSAQGGLEKLFF. The CDR3 region has the DNA TGTGCCAGCAGCGCACAGGGCGGATTGGAAAAACTGTTTTTT.

The V gene is TRBV2, the J gene TRBJ1-1, with no clear D. Between the trimmed V and J ends, which lost 7 bases and 0 bases, there was a span of 9 bases. CDR3 length: 13 residues. Germline V gene lookup returns CDR1 SNHLY and CDR2 FYNNEI. The DNA of the CDR3 is TGTGCCAGCAACGGCGACATGAACACTGAAGCTTTCTTT. Amino acids: CASNGDMNTEAFF.

There are a few counts of this clone. The V gene is TRBV6-5, the J gene TRBJ2-7; 9 nucleotides align to TRBD1. Germline V gene lookup returns CDR1 MNHEY and CDR2 SVGAGI. This CDR3 spans 13 amino acids. V trimming: 8 bases; J trimming: 3 bases; junction bases outside the gene matches: 5. The chain's CDR3 is CASSRDRDYEQYF. CDR3 nucleotides: TGTGCCAGCTCGAGGGACAGGGACTACGAGCAGTACTTC.

V and J are TRBV6-5 and TRBJ2-5; the D gene is possibly TRBD1 (6 bases). CDR1 MNHEY and CDR2 SVGAGI come from the germline V gene. Trimming stripped 6 bases from V and 0 bases from J, with 11 bases between. The CDR3 extends over 14 amino acids. CDR3 DNA: TGTGCCAGCAGCAGGACAGTCTACCAAGAGACCCAGTACTTC. Translation: CASSRTVYQETQYF.

For the CDR3, the DNA is TGCAGCGTTGACCGGACAGGGGGAGATACGCAGTATTTT. Its translation is CSVDRTGGDTQYF. This chain connects TRBV29-1 to TRBJ2-3, with TRBD1 matching over 10 bases. Germline-derived CDR1 and CDR2 are SQVTM and ANQGSEA. V lost 3 bases, J lost 5 bases, and 2 bases stayed unmatched. The CDR3 is made up of 13 amino acids.

The sample holds a few counts of this clone. DNA for the CDR3: TGTGCCAGCAGCCCAGACTGGAGCTCCTACAATGAGCAGTTCTTC. It translates to CASSPDWSSYNEQFF. This rearrangement joins TRBV7-3 to TRBJ2-1; D remains ambiguous. The CDR3 covers 15 residues. The V end was cut by 5 bases, the J end by 0 bases, with 11 bases between. From germline, CDR1 is SGHTA and CDR2 FQGTGA. Drawing the rest from reference TRBV7-3 and TRBJ2-1, the complete variable domain is GAGVSQTPSNKVTEKGKYVELRCDPISGHTALYWYRQSLGQGPEFLIYFQGTGAADDSGLPNDRFFAVRPEGSVSTLKIQRTERGDSAVYLCASSPDWSSYNEQFFGPGTRLTVL.